A single sample gave rise to the 2 T cell receptor beta chains below, sequenced in a study of blood T cell repertoires in COVID-19. Produced via immunoSEQ multiplex PCR; TCRdb's table is partial and in-frame only. The sample has around 340,000 clones, 86% seen once; the top ten hold roughly 7.1%. The specimen sequenced was peripheral blood. The receptors shown here come from a woman in her sixties with COVID-19, enrolled during active disease.

This chain joins TRBV27 and TRBJ1-5, with TRBD1 matching 7 bases. The ends lost 5 bases at V and 4 bases at J; junction bases unmatched: 8. Looked up from germline, CDR1 is MNHEY and CDR2 is SMNVEV (reference sequence). The CDR3 spans 15 residues. In nucleotides, the CDR3 is TGTGCCAGCAGTCCCCGCAGGGGGGAAAATCAGCCCCAGCATTTT. Translation gives CASSPRRGENQPQHF.

This clone has more than one count but fewer than ten. This rearrangement joins TRBV6-6 to TRBJ2-7, with D possibly TRBD2 on 5 matching bases. V lost 6 bases to trimming and J lost 2 bases, with 11 bases between them. The CDR3 covers 13 residues. CDR1 and CDR2 from the germline V gene are MNHNY and SVGAGI (reference sequence). The CDR3 region is CASRPGVPYEQYF. CDR3 nucleotides: TGTGCCAGCAGACCCGGGGTCCCCTACGAGCAGTACTTC.